Each of the 17 T cell receptor beta chains below was sequenced from the same sample in a study of shared T cell receptors in the human thymus. The data were produced by immunoSEQ multiplex PCR, yet TCRdb's version contains in-frame clones alone and is incomplete. The data show hundreds of thousands of clones, about 90% seen once. The data also belong to a second study, concerning human thymus T cells.

The sequenced material came from thymocytes. The receptors shown here come from a boy under two years old with a congenital heart defect.

The chain uses TRBV28 and TRBJ2-7; 10 bases agree with TRBD1. The CDR3 spans 17 residues. Germline V gives CDR1 MDHEN, CDR2 SYDVKM. V was pared by 4 bases and J by 2 bases, with 11 bases of the junction left unmatched. CDR3 coding DNA: TGTGCCAGCAGTTATGGGGGGGGGACAGGGGAAACCTACGAGCAGTACTTC. It specifies CASSYGGGTGETYEQYF.

V is TRBV7-9 and J is TRBJ2-7, with 9 bases that match TRBD1. The CDR3 spans 17 residues. With V trimmed by 4 bases and J by 7 bases, 17 bases remained unmatched. Germline V CDR1 and CDR2: SEHNR, FQNEAQ (reference sequence). In DNA form, the CDR3 reads TGTGCCAGCAGCTCCTGGGGACAGGGTTCCATGGGGGGGGAGCAGTACTTC. As protein: CASSSWGQGSMGGEQYF.

The CDR3: CASSQERAFSGSPLHF. CDR3 sequence (DNA): TGCGCCAGCAGCCAAGAGCGGGCTTTTTCGGGTTCACCCCTCCACTTT. The chain joins TRBV4-3 to TRBJ1-6; no reliable D call. Germline V gene lookup returns CDR1 LGHNA and CDR2 YSLEER. The CDR3 spans 16 residues. Trimming removed 0 bases from V and 9 bases from J, with 15 bases in between.

V usage is TRBV4-3 and J usage is TRBJ2-1, with 7 positions matching TRBD1. Germline values: CDR1 LGHNA, CDR2 YSLEER. The CDR3 contains 15 residues. Trimming cost V 0 bases and J 7 bases; bases outside gene matches: 6. The CDR3 here is CASSQDWYRGNEQFF. CDR3 nucleotides: TGCGCCAGCAGCCAAGATTGGTACAGGGGAAATGAGCAGTTCTTC.

V is TRBV6-1 and J is TRBJ1-2; 7 bases line up with TRBD1. Germline assignment: CDR1 MNHNS and CDR2 SASEGT. There are 16 residues in the CDR3. Germline trimming cut 2 bases from V and 4 bases from J; bases unmatched to any gene: 10. The CDR3 DNA reads as TGTGCCAGCAGTGAATCCTCGATGACAGGGTCCTATGGCTACACCTTC. Its translation: CASSESSMTGSYGYTF.

The chain recombines TRBV5-1 with TRBJ2-2, with 7 positions matching TRBD2. Germline V lookup: CDR1 SGHRS, CDR2 YFSETQ. Losses at the gene ends were 3 bases for V and 4 bases for J; bases not matched to a gene: 15. The CDR3 sequence is 18 residues long. The CDR3 protein is CASSSPTSRNGSTGELFF. The DNA for the CDR3 is TGCGCCAGCAGCTCCCCGACTAGCAGGAACGGTAGCACCGGGGAGCTGTTTTTT.

The chain recombines TRBV27 with TRBJ2-4; the D is unclear. The CDR3 has 15 amino acids. V lost 3 bases and J lost 0, with 9 bases in between. Germline CDR1 MNHEY, CDR2 SMNVEV (reference sequence). In nucleotides, the CDR3 is TGTGCCAGCAGTTTGTCCTTCGTAGCCAAAAACATTCAGTACTTC. It is translated as CASSLSFVAKNIQYF.

The chain joins TRBV4-3 to TRBJ1-5, with 9 bases that match TRBD1. The CDR3 consists of 17 residues. V shed 3 bases and J 2 bases; nucleotides not matched to a gene: 8. Germline assignment: CDR1 LGHNA and CDR2 YSLEER. DNA for the CDR3: TGCGCCAGCAGCCAGCACTACAGGGGGCCCCGCAATCAGCCCCAGCATTTT. It encodes CASSQHYRGPRNQPQHF.

The chain couples TRBV4-3 to TRBJ2-1; TRBD1 matches 9 bases. Germline CDR1 is LGHNA and CDR2 is YSLEER. The CDR3 has 15 residues. V shed 3 bases and J 5 bases; nucleotides not matched to a gene: 5. The CDR3 sequence: CASSHMDRGDNEQFF. The CDR3, as DNA: TGCGCCAGCAGCCACATGGACAGGGGTGACAATGAGCAGTTCTTC.

This clone has more than one count but fewer than ten. The V gene is TRBV6-1, the J gene TRBJ2-7, with 7 bases fitting TRBD1. This CDR3 comprises 16 residues. Germline V gene data show CDR1 as MNHNS and CDR2 as SASEGT. Trimming at V came to 0 bases and at J to 3 bases, leaving 8 bases not matched to a gene. As DNA, the CDR3 is TGTGCCAGCAGTGAAGCCTGGGGACAGAAGTACTACGAGCAGTACTTC. Amino acid sequence: CASSEAWGQKYYEQYF.

The rearrangement links TRBV5-1 to TRBJ2-5; D gene uncertain. Germline-derived CDR1 and CDR2 are SGHRS and YFSETQ. The CDR3 spans 14 residues. Trimming took 0 bases from V and 5 from J, leaving 11 bases between them. CDR3 residues: CASSLGDLRETQYF. In DNA, the CDR3 is TGCGCCAGCAGCTTGGGCGATCTTCGGGAGACCCAGTACTTC.

This clone has just one count. The chain employs TRBV5-6 and TRBJ1-5; weak D call: TRBD1 (5 bases). The CDR3 spans 15 residues. The V end lost 4 bases, the J end lost 4 bases, and 15 bases lay between the germline ends. Germline CDR1 SGHDT, CDR2 YYEEEE. DNA of the CDR3: TGTGCCAGCAGCCACGGGCGGGGGGAGAATCAGCCCCAGCATTTT. Protein: CASSHGRGENQPQHF.

The chain carries TRBV5-6 and TRBJ2-5; TRBD2 aligns across 8 bases. Germline V gene data show CDR1 as SGHDT and CDR2 as YYEEEE. V gave up 3 bases and J gave up 6 bases; unmatched junction bases: 13. This CDR3 spans 16 amino acids. CDR3 in amino acids: CASSSIRLAPHKTQYF. CDR3 sequence (DNA): TGTGCCAGCAGCTCCATTCGACTAGCGCCTCACAAGACCCAGTACTTC.

The chain employs TRBV6-6 and TRBJ1-2; 11 nucleotides match TRBD1. This CDR3 contains 15 residues. The junction had 8 bases not matched to a gene; V was cut back by 4 bases and J by 7 bases. The germline CDR1 and CDR2 sequences are MNHNY and SVGAGI (reference sequence). The CDR3, as DNA: TGTGCCAGCAGTTTAGGTGGGACAGGGGGTTCTGGCTACACCTTC. This gives the protein CASSLGGTGGSGYTF.

This clone showed up just once. The V call is TRBV5-6, the J call TRBJ2-1; 8 positions agree with TRBD2. J lost 0 bases, V lost 1 base, and 3 bases had no gene match. Germline assignment: CDR1 SGHDT and CDR2 YYEEEE. This CDR3 comprises 16 residues. The CDR3 DNA reads TGTGCCAGCAGCTTGAGCGGGAGACCCTCCTACAATGAGCAGTTCTTC. Its protein is CASSLSGRPSYNEQFF.

A few counts support this clone. This sequence joins TRBV6-5 and TRBJ1-6; D is possibly TRBD1 (5 bases). This CDR3 contains 14 residues. V was trimmed by 6 bases and J by 6 bases, leaving 12 bases between them. From germline, CDR1 is MNHEY and CDR2 SVGAGI. The CDR3 sequence is CASRLTGGNSPLHF. The CDR3 DNA reads as TGTGCCAGCAGGCTGACCGGGGGTAATTCACCCCTCCACTTT.

V and J are TRBV7-2 and TRBJ1-3, with 7 bases fitting TRBD1. This CDR3 is built from 16 residues. Unmatched junction bases numbered 5, after V lost 2 bases and J lost 1 base. Germline V gives CDR1 SGHTA, CDR2 FQGNSA. The CDR3 DNA reads TGTGCCAGCAGCTTAAAGGGGGCCTTATCTGGAAACACCATATATTTT. Protein product: CASSLKGALSGNTIYF.